This T cell receptor (beta chain) was sequenced during a study of blood T cells in healthy people across ages. Then a second PCR, running roughly 7 to 11 cycles, was carried out with a sample-barcoded 5' primer and a J-beta primer mix. Each CDR3 protein is one row after TCRdb ran MiXCR on the 5' RACE reads. The table has roughly 1,800,000 distinct CDR3 sequences, around half seen once; the top ten hold less than 2.5%. This clonotype came up a few times. V lost 5 bases and J lost 0, with 10 bases in between. Germline CDR1 LNHNV, CDR2 YYDKDF (reference sequence). CDR3 length: 14 residues. The receptor's source is a woman aged 40-49 years in good health. The chain employs TRBV15 and TRBJ2-5; D remains unclear. The source material was blood. The CDR3 DNA follows: TGTGCCACCAGCGGGATCAAGGACCAAGAGACCCAGTACTTC. Amino acid sequence: CATSGIKDQETQYF.